The 12 T cell receptor beta chains presented below share a single source sample, sequenced in a study of cytomegalovirus exposure and HLA in healthy donors. The PCR ran on 60 Vbeta and 13 Jbeta primers. The repertoire was sequenced with immunoSEQ multiplex PCR; TCRdb's copy has only in-frame clones and lacks some. The table shows approximately 88,000 clones, with more than 75% occurring only once. Input material: PBMCs. Receptors originate from a man under 40 in good health and CMV-seropositive.

This clone was detected a few times. The gene calls are TRBV5-1 and TRBJ2-3; 7 positions agree with TRBD2. V dropped 0 bases and J dropped 2; count of bases not matched to a gene: 6. Germline V gene sequence: CDR1 SGHRS, CDR2 YFSETQ. The CDR3 consists of 16 residues. CDR3 sequence: CASSLGTSATTDTQYF. The DNA for the CDR3 is TGCGCCAGCAGCTTGGGTACTAGCGCCACCACAGATACGCAGTATTTT.

This sequence joins TRBV5-4 and TRBJ2-1; D perhaps matches TRBD2 (6 bases). Per the germline V gene, CDR1 is SGHNT and CDR2 is YYREEE (reference sequence). Trimming removed 6 bases at V and 6 bases at J, with 19 bases between. The CDR3 spans 15 residues. CDR3: CASTLGASETNEQFF. Here the CDR3 DNA reads TGTGCCAGCACGCTGGGCGCTAGCGAGACCAATGAGCAGTTCTTC.

V gene TRBV5-1 combines with J gene TRBJ2-3; TRBD2 matches 13 bases. CDR1 SGHRS and CDR2 YFSETQ come from the germline V gene. With 5 bases clipped from V and 6 bases from J, the junction kept 9 bases outside the gene matches. The CDR3 consists of 16 residues. CDR3 in amino acids: CASSYRTSGSGDTQYF. CDR3 DNA sequence: TGCGCCAGCAGTTATAGGACTAGCGGGAGCGGCGATACGCAGTATTTT.

J is TRBJ1-1 and V is TRBV7-2, with 11 nucleotides matching TRBD1. Germline CDR1 and CDR2: SGHTA and FQGNSA. The ends lost 3 bases at V and 11 bases at J; junction bases unmatched: 11. This CDR3 comprises 15 residues. In nucleotides, the CDR3 is TGTGCCAGCAGCTTTACCGGGACAGGGGGGGGAGTGGCTTTCTTT. Protein product: CASSFTGTGGGVAFF. Based on the CDR3 plus reference TRBV7-2 and TRBJ1-1, the full variable domain is GAGVSQSPSNKVTEKGKDVELRCDPISGHTALYWYRQSLGQGLEFLIYFQGNSAPDKSGLPSDRFSAERTGGSVSTLTIQRTQQEDSAVYLCASSFTGTGGGVAFFGQGTRLTVV.

Only a few counts were recorded for this clone. This chain connects TRBV6-4 to TRBJ1-2; 8 nucleotides agree with TRBD1. Per germline, CDR1 MRHNA and CDR2 SNTAGT. The CDR3 totals 15 residues. J gave up 4 bases and V 2 bases, and 6 bases lay outside the gene matches. The CDR3 protein is CASSDRPGQVYGYTF. CDR3 nucleotide sequence: TGTGCCAGCAGTGACCGCCCGGGACAGGTCTATGGCTACACCTTC.

The V and J genes are TRBV28 and TRBJ1-2; unclear D gene. Germline V gene sequence: CDR1 MDHEN, CDR2 SYDVKM. The CDR3 runs 15 residues. V lost 6 bases and J lost 0, with 14 bases in between. The CDR3 loop is CASSPGGSANYGYTF. The CDR3, as DNA: TGTGCCAGCAGCCCCGGCGGCTCAGCTAACTATGGCTACACCTTC.

This clone has just a few counts. This chain's CDR3 is CASSQVAGGTGEQYF. The CDR3 coding sequence is TGCGCCAGCAGCCAAGTGGCAGGGGGCACCGGCGAGCAGTACTTC. This sequence joins TRBV4-3 and TRBJ2-7; TRBD1 matches at 8 bases. Germline V gives CDR1 LGHNA, CDR2 YSLEER. V was pared by 1 base and J by 6 bases, with 8 bases of the junction left unmatched. This CDR3 region has 15 residues.

This clone was detected only a few times. CDR3 amino acids: CASSLRALAGGMSQKGQFF. The CDR3 DNA sequence: TGTGCCAGCAGCTTAAGGGCACTAGCGGGGGGCATGTCCCAGAAAGGGCAGTTCTTC. The V call is TRBV11-2, the J call TRBJ2-1; 12 positions agree with TRBD2. Germline trimming cut 2 bases from V and 12 bases from J; bases unmatched to any gene: 20. Germline V gives CDR1 SGHAT, CDR2 FQNNGV. The CDR3 runs to 19 residues.

In its sample, this clone was seen once. As DNA, the CDR3 is TGTGCCAGCAGCTTAGGTCCACTCTATGGCTACACCTTC. Translated: CASSLGPLYGYTF. The chain recombines TRBV7-6 with TRBJ1-2; D ambiguous. The CDR3 has 13 amino acids. Germline CDR1 and CDR2: SGHVS and FNYEAQ. The V and J ends lost 1 base and 4 bases respectively, with 7 bases between them.

This clone was seen a handful of times. The chain has TRBV5-1 and TRBJ1-2; no definite D call. This CDR3 has 15 amino acids. Germline V gene data show CDR1 as SGHRS and CDR2 as YFSETQ. Trimming took off 0 bases at V and 0 bases at J, with 9 bases between the two ends. The CDR3 is CASSLDRNANYGYTF. The CDR3 DNA reads as TGCGCCAGCAGCTTGGACAGAAACGCTAACTATGGCTACACCTTC.

V usage is TRBV4-1 and J usage is TRBJ1-2, with 7 bases lining up with TRBD1. Germline CDR1 and CDR2: MGHRA and YSYEKL. The CDR3 sequence is 15 residues long. V gave up 4 bases and J gave up 2 bases; unmatched junction bases: 7. The DNA of the CDR3 is TGCGCCAGCAGCCTCACGACAGGGTTAAACTATGGCTACACCTTC. Amino acids: CASSLTTGLNYGYTF.

V usage is TRBV2 and J usage is TRBJ1-1; TRBD1 agrees at 7 bases. This CDR3 has 14 residues. Per germline, CDR1 SNHLY and CDR2 FYNNEI. V lost 6 bases to trimming and J lost 5 bases; unmatched junction nucleotides: 9. Written as DNA, the CDR3 is TGTGCCAGCAGGGGACAGTCATGGAAAACTGAAGCTTTCTTT. Translation: CASRGQSWKTEAFF.